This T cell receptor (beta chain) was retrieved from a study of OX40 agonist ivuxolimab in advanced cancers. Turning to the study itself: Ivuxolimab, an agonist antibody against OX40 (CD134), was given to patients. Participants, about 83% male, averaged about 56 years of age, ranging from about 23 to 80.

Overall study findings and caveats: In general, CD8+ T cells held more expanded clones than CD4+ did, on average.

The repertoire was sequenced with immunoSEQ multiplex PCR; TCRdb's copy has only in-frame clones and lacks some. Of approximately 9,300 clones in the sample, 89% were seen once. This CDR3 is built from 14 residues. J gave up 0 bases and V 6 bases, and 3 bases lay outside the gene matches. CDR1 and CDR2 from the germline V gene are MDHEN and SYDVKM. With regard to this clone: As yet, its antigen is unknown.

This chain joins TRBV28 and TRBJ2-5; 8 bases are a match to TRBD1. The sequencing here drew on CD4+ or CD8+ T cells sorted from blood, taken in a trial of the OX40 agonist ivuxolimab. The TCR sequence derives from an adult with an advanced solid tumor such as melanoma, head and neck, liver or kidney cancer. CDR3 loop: CASSWTGYQETQYF. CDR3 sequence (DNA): TGTGCCAGCAGCTGGACAGGGTACCAAGAGACCCAGTACTTC.